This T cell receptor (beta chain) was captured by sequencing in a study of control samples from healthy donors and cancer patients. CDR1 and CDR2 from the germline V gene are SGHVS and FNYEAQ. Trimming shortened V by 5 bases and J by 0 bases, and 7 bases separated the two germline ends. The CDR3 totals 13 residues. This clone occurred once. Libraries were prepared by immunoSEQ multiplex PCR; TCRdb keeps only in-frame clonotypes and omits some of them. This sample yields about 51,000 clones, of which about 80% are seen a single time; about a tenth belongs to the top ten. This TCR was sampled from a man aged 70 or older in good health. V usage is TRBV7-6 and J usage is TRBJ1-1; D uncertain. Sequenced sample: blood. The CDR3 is CASSPSLNTEAFF. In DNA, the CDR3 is TGTGCCAGCAGCCCCTCATTGAACACTGAAGCTTTCTTT.